The clone carrying this TCR beta chain was observed once. A sample-barcoded 5' primer and a J-beta primer mix were used in a second PCR of about 6 to 12 cycles. A single record per CDR3 protein comes from TCRdb applying MiXCR to the 5' RACE reads. The repertoire consists of about 1.8 million distinct CDR3 sequences, with about 50% occurring once and the leading ten covering roughly 2.1%. The sample originates from a study of blood T cells in healthy people across ages. CDR3 length: 15 residues. V lost 9 bases and J 0 bases, leaving 14 bases between the germline ends. Germline CDR1 KGHDR, CDR2 SFDVKD. The rearrangement uses TRBV24-1 and TRBJ2-1, with D possibly being TRBD2 (6 bases). Material for sequencing was blood. The clonotype was recovered from a woman between 40 and 55 years old in good health. The CDR3 coding sequence is TGTGCCACCGGAAGGGGTAGCGGCTCCTACAATGAGCAGTTCTTC. Amino acid sequence: CATGRGSGSYNEQFF.